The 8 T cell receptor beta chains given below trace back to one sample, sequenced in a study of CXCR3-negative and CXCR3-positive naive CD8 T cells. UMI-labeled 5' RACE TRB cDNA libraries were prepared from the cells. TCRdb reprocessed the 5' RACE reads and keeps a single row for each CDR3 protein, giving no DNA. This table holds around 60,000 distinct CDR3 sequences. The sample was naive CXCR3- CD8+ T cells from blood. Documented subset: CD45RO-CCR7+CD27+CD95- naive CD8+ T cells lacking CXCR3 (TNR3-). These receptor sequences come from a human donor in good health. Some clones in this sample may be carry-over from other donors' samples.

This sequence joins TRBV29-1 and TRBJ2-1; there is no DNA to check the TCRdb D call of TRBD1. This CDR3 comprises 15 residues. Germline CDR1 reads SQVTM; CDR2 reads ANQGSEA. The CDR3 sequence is CSLSMGGFSYNEQFF.

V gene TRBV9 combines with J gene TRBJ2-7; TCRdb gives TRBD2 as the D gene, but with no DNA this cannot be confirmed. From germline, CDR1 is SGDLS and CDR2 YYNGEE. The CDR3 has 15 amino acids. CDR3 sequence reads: CASSACGGIYYEQYF.

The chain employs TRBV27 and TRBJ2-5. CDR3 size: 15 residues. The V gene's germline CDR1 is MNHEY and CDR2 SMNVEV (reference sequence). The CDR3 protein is CASSLSYFNQETQYF.

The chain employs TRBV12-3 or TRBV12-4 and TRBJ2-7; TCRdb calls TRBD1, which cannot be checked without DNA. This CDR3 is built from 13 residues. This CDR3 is CASSWDGAYEQYF.

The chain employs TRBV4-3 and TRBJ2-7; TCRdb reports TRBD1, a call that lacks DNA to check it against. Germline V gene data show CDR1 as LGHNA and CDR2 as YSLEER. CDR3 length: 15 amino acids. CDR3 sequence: CASSQRSRDSLEQYF.

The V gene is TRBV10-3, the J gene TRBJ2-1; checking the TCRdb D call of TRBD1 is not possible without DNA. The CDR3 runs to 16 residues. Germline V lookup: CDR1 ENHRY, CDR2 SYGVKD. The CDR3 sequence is CATKPPGTGGRDEQFF.

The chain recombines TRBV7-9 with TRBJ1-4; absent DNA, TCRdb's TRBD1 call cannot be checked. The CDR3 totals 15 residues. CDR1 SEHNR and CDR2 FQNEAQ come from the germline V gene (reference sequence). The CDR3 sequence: CASAHPPTEHEKLFF.

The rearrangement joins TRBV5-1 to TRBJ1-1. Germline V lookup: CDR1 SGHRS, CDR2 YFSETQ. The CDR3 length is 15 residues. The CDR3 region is CASSHGPEGYTEAFF.